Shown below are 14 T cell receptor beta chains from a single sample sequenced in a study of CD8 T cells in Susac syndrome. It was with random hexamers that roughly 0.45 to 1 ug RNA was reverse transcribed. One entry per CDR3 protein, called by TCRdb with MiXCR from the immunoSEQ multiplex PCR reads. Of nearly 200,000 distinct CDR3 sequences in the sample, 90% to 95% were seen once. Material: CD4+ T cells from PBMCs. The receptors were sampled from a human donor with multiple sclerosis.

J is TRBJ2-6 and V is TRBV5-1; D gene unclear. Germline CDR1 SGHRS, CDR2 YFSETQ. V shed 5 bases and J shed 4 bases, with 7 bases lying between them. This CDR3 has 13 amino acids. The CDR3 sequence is CASRVQGANVLTF. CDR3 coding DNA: TGCGCCAGCAGGGTGCAGGGGGCCAACGTCCTGACTTTC.

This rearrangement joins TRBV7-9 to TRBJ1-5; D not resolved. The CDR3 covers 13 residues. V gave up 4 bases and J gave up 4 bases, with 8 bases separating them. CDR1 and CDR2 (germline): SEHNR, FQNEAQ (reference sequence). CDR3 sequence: CASSWGLNQPQHF. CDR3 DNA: TGTGCCAGCAGCTGGGGTCTTAATCAGCCCCAGCATTTT.

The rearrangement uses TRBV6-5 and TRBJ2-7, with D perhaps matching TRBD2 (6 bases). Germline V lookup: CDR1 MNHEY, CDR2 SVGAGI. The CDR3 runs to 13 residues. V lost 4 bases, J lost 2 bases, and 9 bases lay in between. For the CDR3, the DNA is TGTGCCAGCAGTTCGACTAGTACCTACGAGCAGTACTTC. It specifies CASSSTSTYEQYF.

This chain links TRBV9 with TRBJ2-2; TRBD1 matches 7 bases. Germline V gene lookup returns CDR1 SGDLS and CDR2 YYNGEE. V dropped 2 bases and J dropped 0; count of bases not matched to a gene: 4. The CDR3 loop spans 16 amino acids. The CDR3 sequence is CASSVTTGPNTGELFF. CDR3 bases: TGTGCCAGCAGCGTCACGACAGGGCCGAACACCGGGGAGCTGTTTTTT.

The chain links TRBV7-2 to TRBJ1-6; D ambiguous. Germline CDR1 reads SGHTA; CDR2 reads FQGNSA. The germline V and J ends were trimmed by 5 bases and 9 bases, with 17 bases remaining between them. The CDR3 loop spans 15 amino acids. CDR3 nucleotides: TGTGCCAGCAGCCCGCGTCAGATTGTAATTTCACCCCTCCACTTT. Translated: CASSPRQIVISPLHF.

CDR3 amino acids: CASSYGRTGPNDGYTF. CDR3 sequence (DNA): TGTGCCAGCAGTTACGGGCGGACAGGGCCGAACGATGGCTACACCTTC. The chain is built from TRBV6-2 or TRBV6-3 and TRBJ1-2, with TRBD1 matching over 8 bases. The CDR3 has 16 residues. Trimming cost V 2 bases and J 6 bases; bases outside gene matches: 11. Germline lookup yields CDR1 MNHEY and CDR2 SVGEGT.

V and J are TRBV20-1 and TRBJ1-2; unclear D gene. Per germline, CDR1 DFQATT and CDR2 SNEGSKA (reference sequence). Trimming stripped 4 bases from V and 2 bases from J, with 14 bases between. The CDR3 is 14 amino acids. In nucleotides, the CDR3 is TGCAGTGCTATACCCCCCATGGGAAACTATGGCTACACCTTC. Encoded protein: CSAIPPMGNYGYTF.

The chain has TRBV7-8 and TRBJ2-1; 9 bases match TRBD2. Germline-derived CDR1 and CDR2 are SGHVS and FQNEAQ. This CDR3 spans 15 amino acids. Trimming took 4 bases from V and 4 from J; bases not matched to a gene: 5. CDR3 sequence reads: CASSSRLAVYNEQFF. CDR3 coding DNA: TGTGCCAGCAGCTCTCGACTAGCGGTTTACAATGAGCAGTTCTTC.

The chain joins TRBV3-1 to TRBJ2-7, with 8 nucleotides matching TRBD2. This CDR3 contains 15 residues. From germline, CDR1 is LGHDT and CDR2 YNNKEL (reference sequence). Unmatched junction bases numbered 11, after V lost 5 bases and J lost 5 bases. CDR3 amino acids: CASSWGSGGRDEQYF. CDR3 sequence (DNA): TGTGCCAGCAGCTGGGGGAGCGGGGGCCGGGACGAGCAGTACTTC.

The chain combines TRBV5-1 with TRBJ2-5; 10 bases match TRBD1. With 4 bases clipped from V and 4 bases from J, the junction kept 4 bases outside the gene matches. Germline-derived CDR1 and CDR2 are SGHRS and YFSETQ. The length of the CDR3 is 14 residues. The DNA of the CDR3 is TGCGCCAGCAGCCCGGGGACAGGGGTAGAGACCCAGTACTTC. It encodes CASSPGTGVETQYF.

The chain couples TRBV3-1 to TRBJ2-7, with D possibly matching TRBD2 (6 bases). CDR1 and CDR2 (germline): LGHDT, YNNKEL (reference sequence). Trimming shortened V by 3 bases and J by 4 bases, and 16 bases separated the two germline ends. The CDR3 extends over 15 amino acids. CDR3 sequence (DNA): TGTGCCAGCAGCCATACGGCTAGCGCTACTTACGAGCAGTACTTC. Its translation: CASSHTASATYEQYF.

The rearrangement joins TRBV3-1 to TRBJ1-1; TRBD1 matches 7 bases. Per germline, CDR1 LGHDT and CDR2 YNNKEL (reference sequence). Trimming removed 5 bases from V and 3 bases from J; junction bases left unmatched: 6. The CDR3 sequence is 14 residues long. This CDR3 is CASSSRDSHTEAFF. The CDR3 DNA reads TGTGCCAGCAGCTCCCGGGACAGTCACACTGAAGCTTTCTTT.

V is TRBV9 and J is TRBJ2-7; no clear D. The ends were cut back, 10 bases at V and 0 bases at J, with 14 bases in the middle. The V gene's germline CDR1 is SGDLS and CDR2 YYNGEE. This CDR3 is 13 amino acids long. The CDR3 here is CAPPMTASYEQYF. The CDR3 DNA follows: TGTGCCCCCCCAATGACGGCCTCCTACGAGCAGTACTTC. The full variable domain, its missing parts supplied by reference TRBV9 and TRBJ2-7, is DSGVTQTPKHLITATGQRVTLRCSPRSGDLSVYWYQQSLDQGLQFLIQYYNGEERAKGNILERFSAQQFPDLHSELNLSSLELGDSALYFCAPPMTASYEQYFGPGTRLTVT.

CDR3 loop: CASTLSGDPAAFF. CDR3 in DNA: TGTGCCAGCACCCTATCCGGTGATCCGGCGGCTTTCTTT. The J gene is TRBJ1-1, the V gene TRBV3-1; unclear D gene. CDR3 length equals 13 residues. From germline, CDR1 is LGHDT and CDR2 YNNKEL (reference sequence). Trimming removed 7 bases from V and 11 bases from J, with 20 bases in between.